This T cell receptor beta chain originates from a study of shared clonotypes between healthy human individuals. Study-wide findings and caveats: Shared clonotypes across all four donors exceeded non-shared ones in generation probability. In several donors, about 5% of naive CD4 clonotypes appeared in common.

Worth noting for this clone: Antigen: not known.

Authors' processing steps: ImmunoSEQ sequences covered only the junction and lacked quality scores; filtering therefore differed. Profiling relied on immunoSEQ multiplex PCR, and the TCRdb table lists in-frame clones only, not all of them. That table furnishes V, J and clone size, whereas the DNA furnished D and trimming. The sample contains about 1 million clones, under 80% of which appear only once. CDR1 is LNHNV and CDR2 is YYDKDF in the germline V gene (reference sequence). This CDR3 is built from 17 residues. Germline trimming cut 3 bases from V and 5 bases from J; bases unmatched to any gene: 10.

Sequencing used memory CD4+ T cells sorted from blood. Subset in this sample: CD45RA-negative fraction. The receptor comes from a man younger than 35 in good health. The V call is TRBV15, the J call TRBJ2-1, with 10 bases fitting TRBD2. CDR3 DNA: TGTGCCACCAGCAGGGATGATAGCGGGGGGTATAACAATGAGCAGTTCTTC. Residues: CATSRDDSGGYNNEQFF.